This T cell receptor (beta chain) comes out of a study of shared clonotypes between healthy human individuals. Naive CD8 cells comprised CD45RO-negative, CCR7-positively selected cells, excluding terminally differentiated effector memory CD45RA+ cells. CDR3 length equals 16 residues. Trimming removed 1 base from V and 3 bases from J; junction bases left unmatched: 6. Per germline, CDR1 PRHDT and CDR2 FYEKMQ (reference sequence). Repertoires were generated with immunoSEQ multiplex PCR, while TCRdb's copy carries only in-frame clones and drops some. The data show some 2 million clones, with just under 95% seen just once and less than 1.5% held by the top ten.

The clonotype was recovered from a man between 18 and 35 years old in good health. J is TRBJ2-5 and V is TRBV13, with 9 bases lining up with TRBD1. The sample consisted of naive CD8+ T cells sorted from blood. This CDR3 is CASSLAVQGAEETQYF. In DNA, the CDR3 is TGTGCCAGCAGCTTAGCCGTACAGGGGGCCGAAGAGACCCAGTACTTC.